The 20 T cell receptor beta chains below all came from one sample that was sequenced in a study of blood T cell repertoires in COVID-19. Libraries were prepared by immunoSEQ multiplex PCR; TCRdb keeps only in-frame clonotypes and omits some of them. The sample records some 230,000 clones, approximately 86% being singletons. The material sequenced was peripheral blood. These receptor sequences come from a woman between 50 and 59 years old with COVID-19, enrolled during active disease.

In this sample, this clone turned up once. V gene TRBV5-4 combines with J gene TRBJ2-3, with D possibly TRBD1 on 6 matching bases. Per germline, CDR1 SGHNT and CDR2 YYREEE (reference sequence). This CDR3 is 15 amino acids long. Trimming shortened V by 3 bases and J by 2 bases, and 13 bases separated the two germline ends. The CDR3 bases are TGTGCCAGCAGCTCCGGGACAAGAAACACAGATACGCAGTATTTT. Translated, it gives CASSSGTRNTDTQYF.

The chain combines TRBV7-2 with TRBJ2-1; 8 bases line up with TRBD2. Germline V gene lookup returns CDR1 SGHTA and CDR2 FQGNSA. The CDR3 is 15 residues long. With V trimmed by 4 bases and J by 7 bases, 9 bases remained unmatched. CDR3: CASSSPGGVGNEQFF. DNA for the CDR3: TGTGCCAGCAGCTCGCCGGGAGGGGTAGGGAATGAGCAGTTCTTC.

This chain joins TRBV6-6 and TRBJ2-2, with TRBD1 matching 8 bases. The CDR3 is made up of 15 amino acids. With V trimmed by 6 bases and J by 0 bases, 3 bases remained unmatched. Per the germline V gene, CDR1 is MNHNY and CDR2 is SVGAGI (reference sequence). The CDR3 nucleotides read TGTGCCAGCAGAACGACAGGGGCGAACACCGGGGAGCTGTTTTTT. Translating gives CASRTTGANTGELFF.

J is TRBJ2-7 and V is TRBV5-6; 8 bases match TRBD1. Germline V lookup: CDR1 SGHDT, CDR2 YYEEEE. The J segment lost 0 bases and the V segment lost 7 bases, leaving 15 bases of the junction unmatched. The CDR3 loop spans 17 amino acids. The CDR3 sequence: CASLNWAGQESSYEQYV. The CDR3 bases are TGTGCCAGCCTCAACTGGGCGGGACAGGAGAGCTCCTACGAGCAGTACGTC.

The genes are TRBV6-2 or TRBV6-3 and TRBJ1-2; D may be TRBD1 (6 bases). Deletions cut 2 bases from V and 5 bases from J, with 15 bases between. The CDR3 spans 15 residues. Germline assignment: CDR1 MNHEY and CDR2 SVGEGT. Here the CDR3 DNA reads TGTGCCAGCAGTTACCGAGGGGGTGCCCCATATGGCTACACCTTC. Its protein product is CASSYRGGAPYGYTF.

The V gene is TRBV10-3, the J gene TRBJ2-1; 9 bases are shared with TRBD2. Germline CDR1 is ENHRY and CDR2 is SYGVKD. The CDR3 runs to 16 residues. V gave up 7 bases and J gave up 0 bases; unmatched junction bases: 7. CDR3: CAIMASGASSYNEQFF. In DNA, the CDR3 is TGTGCCATCATGGCTAGCGGGGCCAGCTCCTACAATGAGCAGTTCTTC.

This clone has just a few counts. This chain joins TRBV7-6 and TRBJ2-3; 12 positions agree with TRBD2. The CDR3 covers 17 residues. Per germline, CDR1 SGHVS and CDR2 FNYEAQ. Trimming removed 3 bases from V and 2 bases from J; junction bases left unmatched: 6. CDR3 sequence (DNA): TGTGCCAGCAGCTTTACTAGCGGGGGGCTTTCCACAGATACGCAGTATTTT. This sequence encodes CASSFTSGGLSTDTQYF.

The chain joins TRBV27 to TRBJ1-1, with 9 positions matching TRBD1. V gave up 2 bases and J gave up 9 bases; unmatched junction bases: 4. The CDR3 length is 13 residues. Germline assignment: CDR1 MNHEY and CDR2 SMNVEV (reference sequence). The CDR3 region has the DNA TGTGCCAGCAGTTTACTACAGGGGGCAAAAGCTTTCTTT. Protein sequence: CASSLLQGAKAFF.

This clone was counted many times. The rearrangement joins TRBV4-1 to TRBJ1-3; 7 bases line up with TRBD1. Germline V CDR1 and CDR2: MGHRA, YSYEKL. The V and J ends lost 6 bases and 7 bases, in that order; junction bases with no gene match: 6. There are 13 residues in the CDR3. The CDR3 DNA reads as TGCGCCAGCAGTTGGGACAGTGGGAACACCATATATTTT. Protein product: CASSWDSGNTIYF.

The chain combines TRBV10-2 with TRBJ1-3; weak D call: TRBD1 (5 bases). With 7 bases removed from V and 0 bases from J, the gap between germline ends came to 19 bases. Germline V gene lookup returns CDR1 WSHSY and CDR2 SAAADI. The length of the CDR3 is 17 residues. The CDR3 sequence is CASMGGLGVVSGNTIYF. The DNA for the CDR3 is TGCGCCAGCATGGGGGGGTTAGGAGTAGTCTCTGGAAACACCATATATTTT.

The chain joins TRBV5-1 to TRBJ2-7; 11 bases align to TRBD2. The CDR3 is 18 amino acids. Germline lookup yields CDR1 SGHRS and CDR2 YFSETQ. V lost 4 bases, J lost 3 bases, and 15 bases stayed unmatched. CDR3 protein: CASSPYLAGGQGLYEQYV. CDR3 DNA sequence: TGCGCCAGCAGCCCCTACCTAGCGGGGGGCCAGGGACTCTACGAGCAGTACGTC.

The chain's CDR3 is CARSLPGGTEAFF. The CDR3 DNA reads as TGTGCCAGAAGCCTTCCAGGGGGAACTGAAGCTTTCTTT. The chain carries TRBV7-5 and TRBJ1-1; the DNA was not used to check the table's D call, TRBD1. TRBV7-5 is annotated as a pseudogene. The CDR3 contains 13 residues.

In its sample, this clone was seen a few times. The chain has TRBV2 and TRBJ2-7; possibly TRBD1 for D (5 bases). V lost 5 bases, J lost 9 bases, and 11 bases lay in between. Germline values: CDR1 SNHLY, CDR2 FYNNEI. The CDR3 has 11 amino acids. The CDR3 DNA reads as TGTGCCAGCAGTTCAGGGTTTGGGCAGTACGTC. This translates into CASSSGFGQYV.

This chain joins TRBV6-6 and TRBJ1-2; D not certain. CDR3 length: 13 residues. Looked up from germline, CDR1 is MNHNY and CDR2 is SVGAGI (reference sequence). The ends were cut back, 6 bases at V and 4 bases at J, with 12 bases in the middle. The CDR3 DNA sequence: TGTGCCAGCAGCTTTTCGTTATCCTATGGCTACACCTTC. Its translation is CASSFSLSYGYTF.

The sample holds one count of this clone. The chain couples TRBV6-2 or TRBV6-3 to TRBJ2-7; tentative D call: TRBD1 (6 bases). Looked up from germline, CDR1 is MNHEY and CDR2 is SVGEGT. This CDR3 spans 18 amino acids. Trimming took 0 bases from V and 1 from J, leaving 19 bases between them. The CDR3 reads CASSYSRGTGTSSYEQYF. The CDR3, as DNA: TGTGCCAGCAGTTACTCGAGGGGGACCGGGACGTCATCCTACGAGCAGTACTTC.

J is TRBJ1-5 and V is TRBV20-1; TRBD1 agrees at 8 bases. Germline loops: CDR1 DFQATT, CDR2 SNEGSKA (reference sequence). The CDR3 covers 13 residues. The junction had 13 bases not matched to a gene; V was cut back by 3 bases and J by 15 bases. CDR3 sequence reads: CSASYGQGMARHF. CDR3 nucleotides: TGCAGTGCTAGTTACGGACAGGGCATGGCGAGGCATTTT.

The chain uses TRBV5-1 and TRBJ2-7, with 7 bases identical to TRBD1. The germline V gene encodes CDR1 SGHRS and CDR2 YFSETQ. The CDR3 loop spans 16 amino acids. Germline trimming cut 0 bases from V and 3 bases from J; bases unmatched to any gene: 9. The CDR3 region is CASSLGYGTANYEQYV. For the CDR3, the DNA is TGCGCCAGCAGCTTGGGTTATGGGACAGCAAACTACGAGCAGTACGTC.

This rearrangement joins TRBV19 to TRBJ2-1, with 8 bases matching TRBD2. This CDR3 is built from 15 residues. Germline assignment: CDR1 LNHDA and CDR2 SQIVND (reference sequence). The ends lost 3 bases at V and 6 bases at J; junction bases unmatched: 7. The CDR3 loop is CASSISGGALNEQFF. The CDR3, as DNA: TGTGCCAGTAGTATTTCCGGGGGGGCTCTCAATGAGCAGTTCTTC.

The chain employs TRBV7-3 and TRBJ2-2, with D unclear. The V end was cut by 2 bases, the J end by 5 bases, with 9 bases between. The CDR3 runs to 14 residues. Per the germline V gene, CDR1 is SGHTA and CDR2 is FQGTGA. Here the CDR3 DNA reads TGTGCCAGCAGCTTACAATCAGGAACCGGGGAGCTGTTTTTT. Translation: CASSLQSGTGELFF.

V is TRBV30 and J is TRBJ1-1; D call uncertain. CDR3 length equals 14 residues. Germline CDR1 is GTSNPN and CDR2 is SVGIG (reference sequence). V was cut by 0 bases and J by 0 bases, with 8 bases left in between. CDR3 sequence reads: CAWSVAAMNTEAFF. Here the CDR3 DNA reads TGTGCCTGGAGTGTAGCCGCAATGAACACTGAAGCTTTCTTT. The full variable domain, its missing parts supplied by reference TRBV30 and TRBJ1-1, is SQTIHQWPATLVQPVGSPLSLECTVEGTSNPNLYWYRQAAGRGLQLLFYSVGIGQISSEVPQNLSASRPQDRQFILSSKKLLLSDSGFYLCAWSVAAMNTEAFFGQGTRLTVV.